This T cell receptor beta chain was captured in a study of metastatic and nonmetastatic thyroid tumors. Concerning this clone itself: A much larger clone lies one base from this, so it may be a read error.

Before thyroid surgery, none of the patients had received any treatment. MiXCR re-clonotyped the PCR reads for TCRdb. This table has 25,000 to 35,000 clones, approximately 15% appearing once. This clonotype was sampled from a female donor with papillary thyroid cancer or a benign thyroid nodule (not recorded which). Some clones in this sample may be carry-over from other donors' samples. The sequenced sample consisted of blood.

The CDR3 DNA is TGTGCCAGCAGCCAAAATCGCCGAGGACTAACGGGAGCTTTGTTCTTC. As protein: CASSQNRRGLTGALFF. The V call is TRBV3-1, the J call TRBJ2-1; TRBD2 is a possible D gene (6 bases). Trimming took off 2 bases at V and 15 bases at J, with 26 bases between the two ends. CDR3 size: 16 residues. CDR1 and CDR2 from the germline V gene are LGHDT and YNNKEL (reference sequence).